These T cell receptor beta chains were read from a single sample in a study of CD8+ T cells in alopecia areata. This table comes from immunoSEQ multiplex PCR, and its TCRdb copy is limited to in-frame clones, with some not included. The table has around 120,000 clones, around two fifths seen once. The sample consisted of CD4+ T cells sorted from blood. Receptors were obtained from a human donor with alopecia areata. Both conserved end residues are part of each CDR3. The D gene is left open where the match is weak.

>TRBV7-9|NA
CASSSRRIGQETQYF
>TRBV19|NA
CASSTEVSVAFF
>TRBV29-1|TRBD1
CSARTGGNTEAFF
>TRBV7-3|NA
CASSPRTGGTYEQYF
>TRBV30|TRBD1
CAWGQGSPDTQYF
>TRBV30|TRBD2
CAWSPSGRSNEQFF
>TRBV28|TRBD1
CAGRGTGTEQYF
>TRBV6-5|TRBD2
CASSGGVRHEQYF
>TRBV29-1|NA
CSVRRDPLMGEQFF
>TRBV29-1|NA
CSVDDRTEAFF
>TRBV5-1|TRBD1
CASSLSGQGNSPLHF
>TRBV6-5|NA
CASSRGGGYTF
>TRBV29-1|TRBD2
CSVDGGLAGETQYF
>TRBV7-2|NA
CASSLSQGKETQYF
>TRBV29-1|NA
CSARGGQGNTEAFF
>TRBV7-2|NA
CASSLYRFALSYEQYF
>TRBV7-2|NA
CASTPSAGAVDSPLHF
>TRBV5-1|NA
CASSLQDRETQYF
>TRBV27|NA
CASRFLRGPAKNIQYF
>TRBV29-1|NA
CSAGAGSYNEQFF